The rows below give T cell receptor beta chains drawn from one sample of a study of metastatic and nonmetastatic thyroid tumors. TCRdb re-called the PCR reads via MiXCR. The repertoire holds 9,500 to 12,000 clones, around 30% seen once, with over 20% in the top ten. The specimen sequenced was adjacent normal tissue. These TCRs come from a male donor with papillary thyroid cancer or a benign thyroid nodule (not recorded which). Some clones in this sample may be carry-over from other donors' samples. Both conserved end residues are part of each CDR3. The D gene is left open where the match is weak. Not every row has a clone size; where given, it reads once, few, many or a size class.

abundance,len,v_gene,d_gene,j_gene,CDR3nt,CDR3aa
medium-sized,15,TRBV7-6,TRBD1,TRBJ2-5,TGTGCCAGCAGCTTATTGGTGGGGACAGTGGAGACCCAGTACTTC,CASSLLVGTVETQYF
medium-sized,16,TRBV7-3,TRBD1,TRBJ1-1,TGTGCCAGCAGCTTAACAGGGGGCGCCTTGAACACTGAAGCTTTCTTT,CASSLTGGALNTEAFF
NA,18,TRBV20-1,NA,TRBJ1-5,TGCAGTGCTAGAGATGTTCGTTGGGGGACCTCTAGCAATCAGCCCCAGCATTTT,CSARDVRWGTSSNQPQHF
NA,14,TRBV3-1,TRBD2,TRBJ2-1,TGTGCCAGCAGCCGAGTTATAGCGGGGGTTGAGCAGTCCTTC,CASSRVIAGVEQSF
many,14,TRBV6-1,TRBD1,TRBJ2-5,TGTGCCAGCATGGGACAGGGTAACAAAGAGACCCAGTACTTC,CASMGQGNKETQYF
NA,12,TRBV6-1,NA,TRBJ2-7,TGTGCCACCAAGGACGGTATGTACGAGCAGTACTTC,CATKDGMYEQYF
few,15,TRBV20-1,NA,TRBJ1-6,TGCAGTGCTAGGCTTATACTCTCCTATAATTCACCCCTCCACTTT,CSARLILSYNSPLHF
NA,16,TRBV12-3/TRBV12-4,TRBD1,TRBJ2-3,TGTGCCAGCAGTCCGGGGACAGGGGGCATCACAGATACGCAGTATTTT,CASSPGTGGITDTQYF
many,15,TRBV19,NA,TRBJ1-5,TGTGCCAGTAGCCAATCGGCGACTAGCAATCAGCCCCAGCATTTT,CASSQSATSNQPQHF
once,15,TRBV11-2,NA,TRBJ2-1,TGTGCCAGCAGCTTACCTCTAGCGTCTAACAATGAGCAGTTCTTC,CASSLPLASNNEQFF
NA,16,TRBV5-1,TRBD1,TRBJ1-6,TGCGCCAGCAGCTTGGTGGGACAGGGGAAGAATTCACCCCTCCACTTT,CASSLVGQGKNSPLHF
medium-sized,14,TRBV7-8,NA,TRBJ2-5,TGTGCCAGCAGCTTAGCAGGATTCCAAGAGACCCAGTACTTC,CASSLAGFQETQYF
few,15,TRBV6-1,TRBD2,TRBJ2-7,TGTGCCAGCAGTGAGGTTAGCGGGGGGGCCTACGAGCAGTACTTC,CASSEVSGGAYEQYF
once,15,TRBV11-3,NA,TRBJ2-1,TGTGCCAGCAGCTTTCTACGATACTCCTACAATGAGCAGTTCTTC,CASSFLRYSYNEQFF
NA,14,TRBV7-2,NA,TRBJ2-7,TGTGCCAGCAGCTTAGTGGACTACTCCTACGAGCAGTACTTC,CASSLVDYSYEQYF
NA,15,TRBV28,TRBD1,TRBJ1-6,TGTGCCAGCAGGGGGACAGAACCAACCAATTCACCCCTCCACTTT,CASRGTEPTNSPLHF
many,15,TRBV2,NA,TRBJ1-4,TGTGCCAGCAGTGAGGATTTGACTCGGGGTGAAAAACTGTTTTTT,CASSEDLTRGEKLFF
medium-sized,15,TRBV20-1,TRBD1,TRBJ1-5,TGCAGTGCTAGCGACAGGGGAAGCGTTAGTCAGCCCCAGCATTTT,CSASDRGSVSQPQHF
few,15,TRBV19,NA,TRBJ1-2,TGTGCCAGTAAGACAATTCCGACAGGTTACTATGGCTACACCTTC,CASKTIPTGYYGYTF